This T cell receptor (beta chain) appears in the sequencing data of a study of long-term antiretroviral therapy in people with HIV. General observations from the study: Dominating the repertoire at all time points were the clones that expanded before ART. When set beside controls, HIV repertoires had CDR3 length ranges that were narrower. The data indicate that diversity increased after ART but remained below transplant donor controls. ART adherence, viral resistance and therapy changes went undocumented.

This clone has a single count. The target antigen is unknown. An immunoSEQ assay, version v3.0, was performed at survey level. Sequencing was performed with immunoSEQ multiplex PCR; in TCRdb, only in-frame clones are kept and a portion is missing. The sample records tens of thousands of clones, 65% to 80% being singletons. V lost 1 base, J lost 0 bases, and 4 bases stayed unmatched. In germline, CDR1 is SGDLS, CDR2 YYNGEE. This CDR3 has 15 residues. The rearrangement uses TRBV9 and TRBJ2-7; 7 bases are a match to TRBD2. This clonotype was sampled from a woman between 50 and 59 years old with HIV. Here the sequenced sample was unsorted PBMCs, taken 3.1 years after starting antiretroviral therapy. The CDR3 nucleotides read TGTGCCAGCAGCGTACGGGGGGACCCCTCCTACGAGCAGTACTTC. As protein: CASSVRGDPSYEQYF.